This TCR beta chain was documented in a study of shared clonotypes between healthy human individuals. In the study overall: The people who gave samples were a couple of women and a few men aged 18 to 49.

This CDR3 comprises 15 residues. J gave up 3 bases and V 7 bases, and 7 bases lay outside the gene matches. The germline V gene has CDR1 LNHDA and CDR2 SQIVND (reference sequence). Comment on this clone: What it binds is unknown.

TCRdb keeps only in-frame clones here, not all; method: immunoSEQ multiplex PCR. The table has about 1.5 million clones, under 99% seen once; the top ten hold around 0.47%. Study-wide findings and caveats: An expected dependence of interdonor clonotype sharing on sequencing depth was noted. Researchers found naive subsets generally carried larger estimated richness than memory subsets.

The sequence was obtained from a man aged 25-45 years in good health. The chain is built from TRBV19 and TRBJ2-3; 10 positions match TRBD2. Sequencing input: naive CD4+ T cells sorted from blood. Subset in this sample: CD45RA+ positively selected. As DNA, the CDR3 is TGTGCCAGTACCAGCGGGAGGGCCGGAACAGATACGCAGTATTTT. Amino acids: CASTSGRAGTDTQYF. The whole variable domain, remainder taken from reference TRBV19 and TRBJ2-3, is DGGITQSPKYLFRKEGQNVTLSCEQNLNHDAMYWYRQDPGQGLRLIYYSQIVNDFQKGDIAEGYSVSREKKESFPLTVTSAQKNPTAFYLCASTSGRAGTDTQYFGPGTRLTVL.